This entry lists 26 T cell receptor beta chains sequenced from one sample in a study of T cells in Graves' hyperthyroidism and ophthalmopathy. RNA transcripts provided the source from which TCR beta CDR3 regions were amplified. Initially, a first-round RT-PCR of the TCR CDR3 employed the HTBI primer set. TCRdb re-analysed the multiplex PCR reads in MiXCR, keeping a single row per CDR3 protein. The sample lists some 740,000 distinct CDR3 sequences; around 13% were seen once. What was sequenced was blood. The receptor source for this set is a woman under 30 with Graves' hyperthyroidism.

This clonotype has ten or more counts. The chain uses TRBV7-9 and TRBJ2-2; D not resolved. V lost 0 bases to trimming and J lost 3 bases, with 8 bases between them. The CDR3 runs 15 residues. Germline CDR1 and CDR2: SEHNR and FQNEAQ (reference sequence). CDR3 sequence: CASSLANSYTGELFF. The CDR3 DNA reads TGTGCCAGCAGCTTAGCCAACAGCTACACCGGGGAGCTGTTTTTT.

This clonotype was detected a few times. This rearrangement joins TRBV7-9 to TRBJ2-1; D might be TRBD2 (5 bases). Trimming removed 5 bases from V and 4 bases from J, with 15 bases in between. Germline V lookup: CDR1 SEHNR, CDR2 FQNEAQ (reference sequence). This CDR3 is 15 amino acids long. The CDR3 loop is CASSPGNGYYNEQFF. The CDR3 DNA reads as TGTGCCAGCAGCCCCGGGAATGGCTATTACAATGAGCAGTTCTTC.

This clonotype has a handful of counts. This may be a read error, as it is one base from a much larger clone. This chain joins TRBV2 and TRBJ2-7; TRBD2 matches at 9 bases. Unmatched junction bases numbered 7, after V lost 7 bases and J lost 3 bases. CDR3 size: 14 residues. Germline CDR1 SNHLY, CDR2 FYNNEI. CDR3: CASTDSGGDYEQYF. DNA of the CDR3: TGTGCCAGCACCGATAGCGGGGGAGACTACGAGCAGTACTTC.

There are many counts of this clonotype. The chain recombines TRBV5-8 with TRBJ2-1; TRBD1 agrees at 7 bases. CDR1 is SGHTS and CDR2 is YDEGEE in the germline V gene. The CDR3 totals 14 residues. After removal of 0 bases from V and 8 bases from J, the junction contained 5 bases not matched to a gene. The CDR3 DNA sequence: TGTGCCAGCAGCTTGGGACAGGGATATGATGAGCAGTTCTTC. Encoded protein: CASSLGQGYDEQFF. The variable domain in full, completed from reference TRBV5-8 and TRBJ2-1, reads EAGVTQSPTHLIKTRGQQATLRCSPISGHTSVYWYQQALGLGLQFLLWYDEGEERNRGNFPPRFSGRQFPNYSSELNVNALELEDSALYLCASSLGQGYDEQFFGPGTRLTVL.

The V and J genes are TRBV29-1 and TRBJ1-1; TRBD1 is a possible D gene (5 bases). V was cut by 4 bases and J by 6 bases, with 15 bases left in between. The germline gives CDR1 SQVTM, CDR2 ANQGSEA. The CDR3 totals 13 residues. The DNA of the CDR3 is TGCAGCGTTGCCCAGGGAATGAAGTCTGAAGCTTTCTTT. Translating gives CSVAQGMKSEAFF.

A few counts support this clonotype. The V call is TRBV30, the J call TRBJ2-5; tentative D call: TRBD2 (5 bases). The CDR3 is made up of 14 amino acids. Germline V gene data show CDR1 as GTSNPN and CDR2 as SVGIG (reference sequence). Trimming shortened V by 4 bases and J by 2 bases, and 14 bases separated the two germline ends. The CDR3 sequence: CAWTSLGKQETQYF. Written as DNA, the CDR3 is TGTGCCTGGACATCCCTCGGGAAACAAGAGACCCAGTACTTC. The full variable domain, with the rest looked up from reference TRBV30 and TRBJ2-5, is SQTIHQWPATLVQPVGSPLSLECTVEGTSNPNLYWYRQAAGRGLQLLFYSVGIGQISSEVPQNLSASRPQDRQFILSSKKLLLSDSGFYLCAWTSLGKQETQYFGPGTRLLVL.

The chain carries TRBV19 and TRBJ2-7; D possibly corresponds to TRBD1 (6 bases). CDR1 LNHDA and CDR2 SQIVND come from the germline V gene (reference sequence). The CDR3 length is 14 residues. Trimming took 1 base from V and 1 from J, leaving 8 bases between them. The CDR3 spells CASSIAGASYEQYF. The CDR3 nucleotides read TGTGCCAGTAGTATAGCAGGGGCTTCCTACGAGCAGTACTTC.

This clonotype was observed a handful of times. The gene calls are TRBV5-8 and TRBJ2-7, with D hard to call. The ends were cut back, 4 bases at V and 6 bases at J, with 17 bases in the middle. The CDR3 covers 14 residues. Germline CDR1 is SGHTS and CDR2 is YDEGEE. CDR3 region: CASSTAKGPGEQYF. For the CDR3, the DNA is TGTGCCAGCAGCACAGCCAAGGGTCCCGGCGAGCAGTACTTC.

This clonotype was recorded many times. The rearrangement links TRBV20-1 to TRBJ1-4, with TRBD1 matching 10 bases. V shed 3 bases, J shed 8 bases, and the junction held 6 bases outside the gene matches. The length of the CDR3 is 14 residues. The germline gives CDR1 DFQATT, CDR2 SNEGSKA (reference sequence). The CDR3: CSASPGQGREKLFF. CDR3 bases: TGCAGTGCTAGCCCGGGACAGGGGCGGGAAAAACTGTTTTTT.

The table lists this clonotype with many counts. The rearrangement links TRBV6-2 or TRBV6-3 to TRBJ2-7; 10 nucleotides match TRBD2. The J segment lost 0 bases and the V segment lost 5 bases, leaving 4 bases of the junction unmatched. The CDR3 spans 15 residues. Germline values: CDR1 MNHEY, CDR2 SVGEGT. CDR3 sequence reads: CASSQSGRASYEQYF. In DNA form, the CDR3 reads TGTGCCAGCAGTCAAAGCGGGAGGGCCTCCTACGAGCAGTACTTC.

The V call is TRBV4-1, the J call TRBJ2-2, with 8 bases aligning to TRBD2. V lost 1 base, J lost 4 bases, and 8 bases stayed unmatched. The CDR3 consists of 17 residues. The V gene's germline CDR1 is MGHRA and CDR2 YSYEKL. CDR3 nucleotide sequence: TGCGCCAGCAGCCAAGGTTCCGGGAGGGCCCTCACCGGGGAGCTGTTTTTT. Its translation: CASSQGSGRALTGELFF.

The table lists this clonotype with many counts. The V call is TRBV20-1, the J call TRBJ2-2; 14 bases fit TRBD2. The germline gives CDR1 DFQATT, CDR2 SNEGSKA (reference sequence). The CDR3 has 17 amino acids. Germline trimming cut 4 bases from V and 3 bases from J; bases unmatched to any gene: 7. CDR3 sequence reads: CSATKPGLAGDTGELFF. The CDR3, as DNA: TGCAGTGCTACTAAACCGGGACTAGCGGGAGACACCGGGGAGCTGTTTTTT.

The table lists this clonotype with a few counts. V and J are TRBV10-3 and TRBJ1-1; D unresolved. The CDR3 consists of 11 residues. Germline V gives CDR1 ENHRY, CDR2 SYGVKD. V was clipped by 3 bases and J by 11 bases, with 10 bases between them. In DNA form, the CDR3 reads TGTGCCATCAGTGATTGGGCGATGGCTTTCTTT. Translating gives CAISDWAMAFF.

This clonotype was observed many times. One end of the junction does not line up with germline, which may come from a read error. The chain combines TRBV7-2 with TRBJ2-2; perhaps TRBD1 as D (7 bases). This CDR3 spans 15 amino acids. Germline values: CDR1 SGHTA, CDR2 FQGNSA. The CDR3 reads CASTLKAGGTGELFF. DNA of the CDR3: TGTGCCAGCACCTTAAAGGCAGGGGGGACCGGGGAGCTGTTTTTT.

This chain uses TRBV19 with TRBJ1-2; 7 nucleotides match TRBD1. The germline gives CDR1 LNHDA, CDR2 SQIVND (reference sequence). The length of the CDR3 is 15 residues. Trimming took 5 bases from V and 4 from J; bases not matched to a gene: 10. The CDR3 DNA reads TGTGCCAGTAGTTCAGGGGGAGACCGGATCTATGGCTACACCTTC. Protein: CASSSGGDRIYGYTF.

In this sample, this clonotype turned up a few times. This chain uses TRBV2 with TRBJ2-1; D is uncertain. The V gene lost 6 bases and the J gene lost 6 bases, with 15 bases spanning the gap. CDR1 SNHLY and CDR2 FYNNEI come from the germline V gene. The CDR3 extends over 14 amino acids. The DNA of the CDR3 is TGTGCCAGCAGGGTGTCTAGTAGGACCAATGAGCAGTTCTTC. It codes for CASRVSSRTNEQFF.

In its sample, this clonotype was seen a few times. This chain joins TRBV5-1 and TRBJ2-7; no clear D gene. The CDR3 spans 14 residues. The V gene lost 1 base and the J gene lost 7 bases, with 15 bases spanning the gap. Germline V CDR1 and CDR2: SGHRS, YFSETQ. The CDR3 nucleotides read TGCGCCAGCAGCTTGACGGCCGCTCAGAGGGAGCAGTACTTC. Translating it yields CASSLTAAQREQYF.

This clonotype was counted only a few times. The V gene is TRBV7-2, the J gene TRBJ2-2; maybe TRBD1 (5 bases). The germline V and J ends were trimmed by 6 bases and 3 bases, with 14 bases remaining between them. Germline CDR1 reads SGHTA; CDR2 reads FQGNSA. The CDR3 length is 15 residues. The CDR3 DNA follows: TGTGCCAGCAGATATCAAGGGGTTGACACCGGGGAGCTGTTTTTT. It yields the protein CASRYQGVDTGELFF.

This clonotype was seen at least ten times. The genes are TRBV18 and TRBJ1-1, with a weak D call TRBD1 (5 bases). V gave up 0 bases and J gave up 8 bases, with 10 bases separating them. CDR3 size: 13 residues. The germline V gene has CDR1 KGHSH and CDR2 LQKENI. CDR3 sequence reads: CASSPPLGPEAFF. The CDR3 DNA reads TGTGCCAGCTCACCACCCTTGGGGCCCGAAGCTTTCTTT.

This clonotype has just a few counts. The chain uses TRBV13 and TRBJ2-3; 8 bases agree with TRBD2. CDR1 is PRHDT, CDR2 FYEKMQ, per germline (reference sequence). V gave up 5 bases and J gave up 6 bases; unmatched junction bases: 7. CDR3 length: 14 amino acids. CDR3: CASSPGTRSDTQYF. The CDR3 DNA follows: TGTGCCAGCAGCCCCGGGACTAGATCGGATACGCAGTATTTT.

This chain uses TRBV12-5 with TRBJ1-1; D possibly corresponds to TRBD1 (5 bases). Per the germline V gene, CDR1 is LGHNT and CDR2 is FRNRAP. V lost 0 bases, J lost 1 base, and 9 bases lay in between. The CDR3 has 15 residues. For the CDR3, the DNA is TGTGCTAGTGGTTTGGTCGCCGACAGGAACACTGAAGCTTTCTTT. It codes for CASGLVADRNTEAFF. The variable domain in full, completed from reference TRBV12-5 and TRBJ1-1, reads DARVTQTPRHKVTEMGQEVTMRCQPILGHNTVFWYRQTMMQGLELLAYFRNRAPLDDSGMPKDRFSAEMPDATLATLKIQPSEPRDSAVYFCASGLVADRNTEAFFGQGTRLTVV.

The rearrangement joins TRBV19 to TRBJ2-7; 7 nucleotides line up with TRBD1. V dropped 6 bases and J dropped 3; count of bases not matched to a gene: 8. The CDR3 spans 14 residues. CDR1 and CDR2 from the germline V gene are LNHDA and SQIVND (reference sequence). DNA of the CDR3: TGTGCCAGTAGCAGGGGGTGGGGTCTCTACGAGCAGTACTTC. Translated: CASSRGWGLYEQYF. Combining the CDR3 with reference TRBV19 and TRBJ2-7 gives the whole variable domain DGGITQSPKYLFRKEGQNVTLSCEQNLNHDAMYWYRQDPGQGLRLIYYSQIVNDFQKGDIAEGYSVSREKKESFPLTVTSAQKNPTAFYLCASSRGWGLYEQYFGPGTRLTVT.

At least ten counts were recorded for this clonotype. The chain carries TRBV7-2 and TRBJ2-1; D is ambiguous. Germline values: CDR1 SGHTA, CDR2 FQGNSA. This CDR3 comprises 17 residues. V lost 5 bases and J 4 bases, leaving 21 bases between the germline ends. As DNA, the CDR3 is TGTGCCAGCAGCGGACCCGGCGAAGGCTTAACATACAATGAGCAGTTCTTC. Translation: CASSGPGEGLTYNEQFF.

This clonotype was seen more than once but under ten times. The gene calls are TRBV24-1 and TRBJ2-3; 7 nucleotides match TRBD2. Germline values: CDR1 KGHDR, CDR2 SFDVKD. V shed 4 bases, J shed 6 bases, and the junction held 6 bases outside the gene matches. This CDR3 comprises 14 residues. The CDR3 DNA reads TGTGCCACCAGTGACGCGGGAGTGTGGGATACGCAGTATTTT. It yields the protein CATSDAGVWDTQYF.

The chain employs TRBV7-2 and TRBJ1-5, with D hard to call. Germline assignment: CDR1 SGHTA and CDR2 FQGNSA. V was shortened by 1 base and J by 0 bases, with 7 bases between the two germline ends. The CDR3 totals 15 residues. The CDR3 spells CASSLVMRSNQPQHF. CDR3 nucleotide sequence: TGTGCCAGCAGCTTAGTGATGCGTAGCAATCAGCCCCAGCATTTT.

This clonotype was seen many times. The chain carries TRBV6-1 and TRBJ2-7; D possibly corresponds to TRBD2 (6 bases). The germline CDR1 and CDR2 sequences are MNHNS and SASEGT. The V and J ends lost 5 bases and 2 bases respectively, with 16 bases between them. The CDR3 extends over 15 amino acids. CDR3 DNA: TGTGCCAGCAGTTACTACGGGACGGGGGCCTACGAGCAGTACTTC. Protein sequence: CASSYYGTGAYEQYF.